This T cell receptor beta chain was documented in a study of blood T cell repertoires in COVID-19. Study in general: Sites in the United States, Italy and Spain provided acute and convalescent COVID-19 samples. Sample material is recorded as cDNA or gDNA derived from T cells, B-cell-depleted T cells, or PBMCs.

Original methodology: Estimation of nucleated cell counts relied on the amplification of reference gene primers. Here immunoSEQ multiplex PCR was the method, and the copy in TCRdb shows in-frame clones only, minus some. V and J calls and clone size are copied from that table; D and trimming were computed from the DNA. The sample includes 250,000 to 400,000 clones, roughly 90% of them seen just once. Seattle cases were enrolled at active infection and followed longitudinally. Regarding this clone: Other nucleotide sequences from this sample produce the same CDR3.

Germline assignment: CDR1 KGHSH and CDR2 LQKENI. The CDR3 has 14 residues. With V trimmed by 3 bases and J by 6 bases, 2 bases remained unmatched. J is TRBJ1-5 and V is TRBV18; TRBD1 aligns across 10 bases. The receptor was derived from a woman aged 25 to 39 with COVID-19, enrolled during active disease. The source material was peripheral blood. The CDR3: CASSPGQGSQPQHF. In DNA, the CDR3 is TGTGCCAGCTCACCGGGACAGGGGAGTCAGCCCCAGCATTTT.